This T cell receptor beta chain is from a study of T cell responses to AZD1222 COVID-19 vaccine. A remark on this clone: Its target is not known.

Only in-frame clones appear in the TCRdb table, and some are missing; sequencing was by immunoSEQ multiplex PCR. Of 160,000 or so clones in the sample, roughly 94% were seen once. The CDR3 contains 16 residues. The germline gives CDR1 GTSNPN, CDR2 SVGIG (reference sequence). J was trimmed by 0 bases and V by 4 bases; bases with no gene match: 6. General study points: Spike-specific TCR breadth and depth grew following two AZD1222 doses. A reported finding is that nearly half of spike-specific TCRs target unmutated variant regions. Baseline serostatus was positive in only a handful of AZD1222 recipients. Repertoires were obtained solely post-peak T cell response.

The receptor's source is an adult who received the AZD1222 COVID-19 vaccine. This specimen consisted of peripheral blood, obtained 28 days after the second AZD1222 dose. The rearrangement links TRBV30 to TRBJ2-1, with 10 bases matching TRBD2. Written as DNA, the CDR3 is TGTGCCTGGAAGGCTAGCGGGAGTTACTCCTACAATGAGCAGTTCTTC. It is translated as CAWKASGSYSYNEQFF.